The T cell receptor beta chain described here comes from a study of vaccination and CD4 T cells after COVID-19. As for the study in general: Four females and six males made up the convalescents, two of whom were Hispanic.

Germline CDR1 and CDR2: KGHDR and SFDVKD. Losses at the gene ends were 10 bases for V and 3 bases for J; bases not matched to a gene: 3. The CDR3 covers 14 residues. Whole-study findings and limits: Among convalescent patients, a median approximately 86% of reactive clones emerged only after vaccination.

Researchers used the Oncomine TCR Beta short-read assay to sequence DNA from cultured CD4+ T cells. The template was genomic DNA from cultured CD4+ T cells. In TCRdb, the PCR reads were re-called with MiXCR into one record per CDR3 protein. Altogether roughly 10,000 distinct CDR3 sequences are present, more than 30% being singletons, with the ten largest covering more than 14%. Treatment described: approximately 9-day PBMC culture with coronavirus spike peptide pools or control peptides (ViraFEST assay). CD4+ T lymphocytes from the unexposed donor were collected before the COVID-19 pandemic (2011-2018). Peptide pool stimulation in ViraFEST expanded antigen-specific T cells, whose TCRs were then sequenced. This clonotype was counted a few times. Its antigen is not known.

Sequenced sample: CD4+ T cells from blood, cultured in vitro. This chain uses TRBV24-1 with TRBJ2-3; 13 bases line up with TRBD2. This clonotype originated in a human donor in good health. CDR3 protein: CATTSGRWTDTQYF. In DNA form, the CDR3 reads TGTGCCACGACTAGCGGGAGGTGGACAGATACGCAGTATTTT.